Reported below is one T cell receptor (beta chain). The entry originates in a study of blood T cell repertoires in COVID-19. Study summary: Some COVID-19 samples were acute and others convalescent; all came from the United States, Italy and Spain. Sample material is recorded as cDNA or gDNA derived from T cells, B-cell-depleted T cells, or PBMCs.

As processed by the authors: By means of reference gene primer amplification, nucleated cell counts were estimated. Libraries were prepared by immunoSEQ multiplex PCR; TCRdb keeps only in-frame clonotypes and omits some of them. The V and J calls and clone size are taken from that table; D and trimming were inferred from the DNA. The table shows around 150,000 clones, with about 72% occurring only once. Germline-derived CDR1 and CDR2 are SGHTA and FQGNSA. V was cut by 2 bases and J by 4 bases, with 11 bases left in between. This CDR3 spans 14 amino acids. This TCR derives from a man between 60 and 75 years old who had recovered from COVID-19. The sample was peripheral blood. The chain recombines TRBV7-2 with TRBJ1-1, with a weak D call TRBD1 (5 bases). DNA of the CDR3: TGTGCCAGCAGCTTAATGGAGGGGTTCACTGAAGCTTTCTTT. This gives the protein CASSLMEGFTEAFF.